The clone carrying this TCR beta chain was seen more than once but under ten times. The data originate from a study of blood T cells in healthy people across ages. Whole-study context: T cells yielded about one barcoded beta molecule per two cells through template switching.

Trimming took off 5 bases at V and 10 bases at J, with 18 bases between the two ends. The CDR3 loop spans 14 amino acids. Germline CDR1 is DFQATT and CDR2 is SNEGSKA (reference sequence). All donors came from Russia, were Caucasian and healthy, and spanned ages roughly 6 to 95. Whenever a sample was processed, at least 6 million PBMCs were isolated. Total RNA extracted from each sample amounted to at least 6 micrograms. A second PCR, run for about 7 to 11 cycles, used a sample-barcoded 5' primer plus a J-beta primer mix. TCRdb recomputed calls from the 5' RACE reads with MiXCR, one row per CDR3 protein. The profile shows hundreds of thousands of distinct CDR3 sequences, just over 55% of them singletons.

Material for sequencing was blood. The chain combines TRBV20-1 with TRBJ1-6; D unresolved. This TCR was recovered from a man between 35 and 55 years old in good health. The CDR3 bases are TGCAGTGCTGGGGAACACCAAACCAACTCACCCCTCCACTTT. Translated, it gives CSAGEHQTNSPLHF.